This TCR beta chain was recovered during a study of beta chain features in type 1 diabetes. Study-level background: In all, about 100,000,000 sorted cells from all samples were analyzed. Study-wide results and limits: In all four CD4+ subsets, TCRB CDR3 length was significantly, moderately reduced in type 1 diabetes. Resolution of whether HLA type affects TCRB rearrangement was not achieved here. Among type 1 diabetes patients, VDJ junctions had fewer insertions and more deletions.

Sequencing targeted expressed TCRB transcripts, as all isolated RNA had been reverse transcribed. TCRdb keeps only in-frame clones here, not all; method: immunoSEQ multiplex PCR. Among roughly 400,000 clones, approximately 16% were seen once, and the ten largest hold 0.019%. For this clone: No antigen is known for it.

CDR1 GTSNPN and CDR2 SVGIG come from the germline V gene (reference sequence). V lost 0 bases and J lost 4, with 13 bases in between. This CDR3 region has 15 residues. This chain uses TRBV30 with TRBJ2-1; D not resolved. The source material was naive CD4+ T cells from blood. The receptor was derived from a woman younger than 35 in good health. CDR3 residues: CAWSVHLGVYNEQFF. The CDR3 nucleotides are TGTGCCTGGAGTGTACACCTAGGCGTGTACAATGAGCAGTTCTTC. Full variable domain (outside the CDR3, taken from reference TRBV30 and TRBJ2-1): SQTIHQWPATLVQPVGSPLSLECTVEGTSNPNLYWYRQAAGRGLQLLFYSVGIGQISSEVPQNLSASRPQDRQFILSSKKLLLSDSGFYLCAWSVHLGVYNEQFFGPGTRLTVL.